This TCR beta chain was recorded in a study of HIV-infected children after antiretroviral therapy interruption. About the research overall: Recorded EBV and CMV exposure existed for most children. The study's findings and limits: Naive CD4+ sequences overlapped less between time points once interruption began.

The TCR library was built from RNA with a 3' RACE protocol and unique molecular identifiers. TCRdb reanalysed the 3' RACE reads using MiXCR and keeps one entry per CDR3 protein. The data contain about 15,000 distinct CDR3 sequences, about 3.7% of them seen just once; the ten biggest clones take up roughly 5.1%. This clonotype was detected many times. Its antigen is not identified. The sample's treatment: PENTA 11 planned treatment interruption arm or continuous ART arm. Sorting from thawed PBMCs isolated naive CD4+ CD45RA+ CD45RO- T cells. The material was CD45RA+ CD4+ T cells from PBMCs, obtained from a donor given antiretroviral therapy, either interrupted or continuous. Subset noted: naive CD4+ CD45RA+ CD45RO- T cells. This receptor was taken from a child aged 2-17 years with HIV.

CDR3 nucleotides: TGCAGTGCCGCGACCGAGACAGGGATGAATTCACCCCTCCACTTT. Translating it yields CSAATETGMNSPLHF. This chain links TRBV20-1 with TRBJ1-6; 7 nucleotides line up with TRBD1. This CDR3 contains 15 residues. Germline-derived CDR1 and CDR2 are DFQATT and SNEGSKA (reference sequence). The ends lost 6 bases at V and 7 bases at J; junction bases unmatched: 12.